A selection of T cell receptor beta chains follows, all from one sample in a study of CD8+ T cells in alopecia areata. Clones were read by immunoSEQ multiplex PCR, and TCRdb kept only the in-frame ones, dropping some. The data show some 110,000 clones, around two fifths seen once. Sequenced sample: CD4+ T cells sorted from blood. These receptors came from a human donor with alopecia areata. The CDR3 runs from the conserved cysteine through the conserved F or W. Each record gives: V gene, D gene, J gene, CDR3 length, clone size, CDR3 DNA, CDR3 protein. A D gene is named only where the DNA matches it firmly. For some rows the clone size is stated as once, few or many, or as a class when expanded; others skip it.

TRBV29-1	.	TRBJ1-2	13	.	TGCAGCGTTGTAATAGTGAACCACTATGGCTACACCTTC	CSVVIVNHYGYTF
TRBV29-1	.	TRBJ2-1	14	.	TGCAGCGTCGAGGCAGTAGGCTCCTACAATGAGCAGTTCTTC	CSVEAVGSYNEQFF
TRBV18	TRBD2	TRBJ2-3	14	few	TGTGCCAGCTCATCGGGAGGGCCAGGAGATACGCAGTATTTT	CASSSGGPGDTQYF
TRBV23-1	TRBD1	TRBJ2-7	15	few	TGCGCCAGCAGCCTCCATGGGACAGGGGGCGACGAGCAGTACTTC	CASSLHGTGGDEQYF
TRBV29-1	.	TRBJ2-1	14	.	TGCAGCGTTGTGGGGGCAACCTCCTACAATGAGCAGTTCTTC	CSVVGATSYNEQFF
TRBV7-3	.	TRBJ2-3	13	few	TGTGCCAGCAGCTTAATAGGTCGAGATACGCAGTATTTT	CASSLIGRDTQYF
TRBV18	.	TRBJ2-3	16	many	TGTGCCAGCTCCCCGGTCGGGGGGCCTAGCACAGATACGCAGTATTTT	CASSPVGGPSTDTQYF
TRBV29-1	.	TRBJ1-4	13	.	TGCAGCGTTAAGGGACGGTTAAATGAAAAACTGTTTTTT	CSVKGRLNEKLFF
TRBV29-1	TRBD1	TRBJ2-7	15	.	TGCAGCGTTGAACGAGACAGGGGGCCGGGGTACGAGCAGTACTTC	CSVERDRGPGYEQYF
TRBV30	.	TRBJ2-5	14	few	TGTGCCTGGGCCCCCGGGGCCAACCAAGAGACCCAGTACTTC	CAWAPGANQETQYF
TRBV29-1	.	TRBJ2-5	12	few	TGCAGCGCCGGACGGTACCAAGAGACCCAGTACTTC	CSAGRYQETQYF
TRBV29-1	.	TRBJ2-4	16	few	TGCAGCGTTCCAGGGGACGGATACCTAGCCAAAAACATTCAGTACTTC	CSVPGDGYLAKNIQYF
TRBV18	.	TRBJ2-1	14	few	TGTGCCAGCTCGCTCCAGCTGGAAGACAATGAGCAGTTCTTC	CASSLQLEDNEQFF
TRBV20-1	.	TRBJ2-7	11	.	TGCAGTGCACCAAAGTCCTACGAGCAGTACTTC	CSAPKSYEQYF
TRBV5-1	.	TRBJ2-3	15	.	TGCGCCAGCAGCTGGGACATAGGGAACACAGATACGCAGTATTTT	CASSWDIGNTDTQYF
TRBV20-1	.	TRBJ2-7	11	few	TGCAGTGCTAGGGCACCCTACGAGCAGTACTTC	CSARAPYEQYF
TRBV29-1	.	TRBJ1-2	11	few	TGCAGCGTTTCTTTGGGAGGAGGCTACACCTTC	CSVSLGGGYTF
TRBV29-1	TRBD2	TRBJ2-2	16	few	TGCAGCGTTCTATCTAGCGGGAGGGCCCCCACCGGGGAGCTGTTTTTT	CSVLSSGRAPTGELFF
TRBV18	.	TRBJ1-5	15	.	TGTGCCAGCTCACCACCCGGGACGGGCAATCAGCCCCAGCATTTT	CASSPPGTGNQPQHF
TRBV5-1	.	TRBJ2-7	15	.	TGCGCCAGCCGTAGGACAAAGGAACCTGGCTACGAGCAGTACTTC	CASRRTKEPGYEQYF
TRBV4-2	.	TRBJ1-5	16	.	TGTGCCAGCAGCCAAGGCGGACAGATTGGCAATCAGCCCCAGCATTTT	CASSQGGQIGNQPQHF
TRBV4-1	.	TRBJ2-7	16	.	TGCGCCAGCAGCCTTAGGTCCTCGCGGGTGGGCTACGAGCAGTACTTC	CASSLRSSRVGYEQYF
TRBV29-1	.	TRBJ2-7	13	.	TGCAGCGTTGTTGGGGAGAACTCCTACGAGCAGTACTTC	CSVVGENSYEQYF
TRBV2	.	TRBJ1-2	14	few	TGTGCCAGCAGTGAATTGGGGCTTAACTATGGCTACACCTTC	CASSELGLNYGYTF
TRBV20-1	.	TRBJ2-4	11	.	TGCAGTGTCGGAGGTTTGGCGAACGTCCACTTC	CSVGGLANVHF
TRBV5-1	.	TRBJ1-2	15	.	TGCGCCAGCAGCCCACAGGGTGAAGCTAACTATGGCTACACCTTC	CASSPQGEANYGYTF
TRBV7-2	.	TRBJ2-5	12	.	TGTGCCAGCAGCCTGAATCGGGATGGCCAGTACTTC	CASSLNRDGQYF
TRBV7-3	.	TRBJ2-1	17	.	TGTGCCAGCAGCTTAACTCCCGCTATTAGTTCCTACAATGAGCAGTTCTTC	CASSLTPAISSYNEQFF
TRBV15	.	TRBJ2-1	14	.	TGTGCCACCAGCAGGGACACATACTACAATGAGCAGTTCTTC	CATSRDTYYNEQFF
TRBV10-3	.	TRBJ2-6	14	many	TGTGCCATCTCTGACCCGTCTGGGGCCAACGTCCTGACTTTC	CAISDPSGANVLTF
TRBV7-2	.	TRBJ2-3	13	.	TGTGCCAGCAGCTTAGCCTCAAGGGATACGCAGTATTTT	CASSLASRDTQYF
TRBV4-1	.	TRBJ1-4	16	few	TGCGCCAGCAGTTCTGGGGTCAGGGGACGAACTGAAAAACTGTTTTTT	CASSSGVRGRTEKLFF
TRBV27	.	TRBJ2-1	16	.	TGTGCCAGCAGTTTAGGGTTCCCAAGCTCCTACAATGAGCAGTTCTTC	CASSLGFPSSYNEQFF
TRBV7-2	.	TRBJ2-3	16	few	TGTGCCAGCAGCTTAGAGAGGGCAGCTAGCACAGATACGCAGTATTTT	CASSLERAASTDTQYF
TRBV11-2	.	TRBJ2-7	15	.	TGTGCCAGCAGCCACCCAGACAGGGCGGGACACGAGCAGTACTTC	CASSHPDRAGHEQYF
TRBV29-1	TRBD1	TRBJ2-3	13	few	TGCAGCGTCGACGACAGGGAAGAAGGCACGCAGTATTTT	CSVDDREEGTQYF
TRBV29-1	.	TRBJ2-2	13	few	TGCAGCGCTGCCCTCCCGGGAACCGGGGAGCTGTTTTTT	CSAALPGTGELFF
TRBV29-1	.	TRBJ1-2	14	few	TGCAGCGTTGATGCCAGGACCCTCCCCTATGGCTACACCTTC	CSVDARTLPYGYTF
TRBV7-2	.	TRBJ1-1	15	.	TGTGCCAGCAGCTTAGGACCGGGCTCGAACACTGAAGCTTTCTTT	CASSLGPGSNTEAFF
TRBV7-2	.	TRBJ2-5	13	.	TGTGCCAGCAGCTTTTCAGACCAAGAGACCCAGTACTTC	CASSFSDQETQYF
TRBV28	TRBD1	TRBJ2-7	15	.	TGTGCCAGCAGTTCCTCGTACAGGGGATCCTACGAGCAGTACTTC	CASSSSYRGSYEQYF
TRBV6-6	.	TRBJ1-5	13	.	TGTGCCAGCAGCCCCTCCGGCAATCAGCCCCAGCATTTT	CASSPSGNQPQHF
TRBV6-5	TRBD1	TRBJ1-2	16	once	TGTGCCAGCAGTTACTCGGGGACAGGGGTATACTATGGCTACACCTTC	CASSYSGTGVYYGYTF
TRBV7-8	.	TRBJ1-1	17	.	TGTGCCAGCAGCTTCGCTTCAGCGCGCAAATTGAACACTGAAGCTTTCTTT	CASSFASARKLNTEAFF
TRBV29-1	.	TRBJ1-1	10	few	TGCAGCGTTGGGGTACTCGAAGCTTTCTTT	CSVGVLEAFF
TRBV5-1	.	TRBJ1-2	12	few	TGCGCCAGCAGCTTGGGGGTGAATGGCTACACCTTC	CASSLGVNGYTF
TRBV29-1	.	TRBJ2-2	13	few	TGCAGCGTTGTATGGGGGAACACCGGGGAGCTGTTTTTT	CSVVWGNTGELFF
TRBV7-2	TRBD2	TRBJ2-2	16	.	TGTGCCAGCAGCTTAAGGGGCGGGGGAAGCACCGGGGAGCTGTTTTTT	CASSLRGGGSTGELFF
TRBV2	.	TRBJ2-6	16	.	TGTGCCAGCACGGAGGGAGCACACTCTGGGGCCAACGTCCTGACTTTC	CASTEGAHSGANVLTF
TRBV4-1	TRBD2	TRBJ2-1	16	many	TGCGCCAGCAGCCAACTGACTAGCGGGAGTGATAGTGAGCAGTTCTTC	CASSQLTSGSDSEQFF
TRBV29-1	.	TRBJ2-5	14	.	TGCAGCGTTGACTCAGCCAATAGTCCAGAGACCCAGTACTTC	CSVDSANSPETQYF
TRBV7-2	TRBD2	TRBJ2-3	17	few	TGTGCCAGCAGCTTAGTAGCGGGAGGCGGTAGCACAGATACGCAGTATTTT	CASSLVAGGGSTDTQYF
TRBV5-1	.	TRBJ2-5	12	.	TGCGCCAGCAGCTTGAAGCAAGAGACCCAGTACTTC	CASSLKQETQYF
TRBV4-1	TRBD1	TRBJ2-7	15	.	TGCGCCAGCAGCCTCCGGACAGGCGACTCCTACGAGCAGTACTTC	CASSLRTGDSYEQYF